This TCR beta chain was found in a study of shared clonotypes between healthy human individuals. Study-wide results and caveats: Clonotypes shared by all four donors outscored non-shared clonotypes in generation probability.

Regarding this clone: No antigen is known for it. Different DNA sequences within this sample yield the same CDR3.

The CDR3 is 13 residues long. The V and J ends lost 5 bases and 2 bases, in that order; junction bases with no gene match: 2. Germline values: CDR1 SGHRS, CDR2 YFSETQ. Generated by immunoSEQ multiplex PCR, the TCRdb table keeps only in-frame clones and is missing some. The data contain approximately 2.1 million clones, 90% to 95% of them singletons. This receptor was identified in a man aged 18 to 30 in good health. Some clones in this sample may be carry-over from other donors' samples. This chain joins TRBV5-1 and TRBJ2-7; 9 positions agree with TRBD2. Sequenced input: naive CD4+ T cells from PBMCs. Subset specified: CD45RA+ positively selected. Here the CDR3 reads CASRLAGPYEQYF. Written as DNA, the CDR3 is TGCGCCAGCAGACTAGCGGGCCCCTACGAGCAGTACTTC.